The clone carrying this T cell receptor beta chain was seen ten or more times. Its antigen is not known. This entry belongs to a study of T cells in Graves' hyperthyroidism and ophthalmopathy. Study-level findings and limits: From stable hyperthyroidism, ophthalmopathy was separated by a 13 V-J model.

RNA transcripts yielded amplified TCR beta CDR3 regions. An initial round of RT-PCR targeting the TCR CDR3 relied on the HTBI primer set. One entry per CDR3 protein results from TCRdb running MiXCR on the multiplex PCR reads. The top ten hold about 20% of the sample, which has 550,000 to 700,000 distinct CDR3 sequences, about 43% seen once. V trimming: 3 bases; J trimming: 2 bases; junction bases outside the gene matches: 4. This CDR3 is 15 amino acids long. Looked up from germline, CDR1 is DFQATT and CDR2 is SNEGSKA (reference sequence). The sequenced material came from peripheral blood or thyroid tissue (not recorded which). The gene calls are TRBV20-1 and TRBJ2-5; the match to TRBD2 covers 12 bases. The sequence derives from an adult woman with Graves' disease, either hyperthyroidism or ophthalmopathy (not recorded which). The CDR3 DNA is TGCAGTGCTAGGACTAGCGGGAGACTACAAGAGACCCAGTACTTC. Translating it yields CSARTSGRLQETQYF.